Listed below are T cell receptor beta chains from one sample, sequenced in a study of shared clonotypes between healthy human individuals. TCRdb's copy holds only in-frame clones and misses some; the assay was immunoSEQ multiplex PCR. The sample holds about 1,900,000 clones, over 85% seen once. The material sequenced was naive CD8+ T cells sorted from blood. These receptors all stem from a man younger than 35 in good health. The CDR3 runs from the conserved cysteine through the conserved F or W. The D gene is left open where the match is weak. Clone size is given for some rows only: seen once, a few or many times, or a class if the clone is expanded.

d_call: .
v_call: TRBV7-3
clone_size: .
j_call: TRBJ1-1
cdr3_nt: TGTGCCAGCGGACTCACGATGAACACTGAAGCTTTCTTT
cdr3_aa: CASGLTMNTEAFF

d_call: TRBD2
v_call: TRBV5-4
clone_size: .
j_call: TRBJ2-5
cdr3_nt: TGTGCCAGCAGCTTGGGGACTAGCGGGGGTACGGCGGGGGAGACCCAGTACTTC
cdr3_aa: CASSLGTSGGTAGETQYF

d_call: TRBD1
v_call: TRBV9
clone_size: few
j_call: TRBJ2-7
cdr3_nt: TGTGCCAGCAGCACAGGGGCTTCCCACGAGCAGTACTTC
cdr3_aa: CASSTGASHEQYF

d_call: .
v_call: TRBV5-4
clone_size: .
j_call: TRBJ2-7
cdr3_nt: TGTGCCAGCAGCTTGGGAGGACAGTACGAGCAGTACTTC
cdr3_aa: CASSLGGQYEQYF

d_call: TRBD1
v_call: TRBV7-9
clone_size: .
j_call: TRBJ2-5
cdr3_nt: TGTGCCAGCAGCTTTAGGGGGCCCCAAGAGACCCAGTACTTC
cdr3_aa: CASSFRGPQETQYF

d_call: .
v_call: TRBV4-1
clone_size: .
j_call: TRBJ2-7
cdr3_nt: TGCGCCAGCAGCCAAGTTCACAGAGATTACGAGCAGTACTTC
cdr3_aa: CASSQVHRDYEQYF

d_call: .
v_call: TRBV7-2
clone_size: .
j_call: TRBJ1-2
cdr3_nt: TGTGCCAGCAGCTTTTTTTTGAAGAGTCCCAACTATGGCTACACCTTC
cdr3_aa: CASSFFLKSPNYGYTF

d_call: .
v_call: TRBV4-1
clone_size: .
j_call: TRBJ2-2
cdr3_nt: TGCGCCAGCAGCCAAGTTGGCGGGGCGGGGACCGGGGAGCTGTTTTTT
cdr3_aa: CASSQVGGAGTGELFF

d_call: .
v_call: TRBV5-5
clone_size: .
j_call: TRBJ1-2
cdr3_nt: TGTGCCAGCAGCTTACTATCTAACTATGGCTACACCTTC
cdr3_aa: CASSLLSNYGYTF

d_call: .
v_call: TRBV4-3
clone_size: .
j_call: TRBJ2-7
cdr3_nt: TGCGCCAGCAGCCAAGAGAACGACTACGAGCAGTACTTC
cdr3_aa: CASSQENDYEQYF